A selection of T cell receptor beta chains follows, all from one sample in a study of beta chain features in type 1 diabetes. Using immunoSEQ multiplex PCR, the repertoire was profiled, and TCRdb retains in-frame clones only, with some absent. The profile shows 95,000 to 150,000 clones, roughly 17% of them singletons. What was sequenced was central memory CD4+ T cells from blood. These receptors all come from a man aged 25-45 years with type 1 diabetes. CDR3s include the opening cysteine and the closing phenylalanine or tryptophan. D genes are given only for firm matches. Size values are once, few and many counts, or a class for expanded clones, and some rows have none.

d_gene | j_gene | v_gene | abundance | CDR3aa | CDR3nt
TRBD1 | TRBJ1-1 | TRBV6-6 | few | CASSTWTGLNTEAFF | TGTGCCAGCAGCACATGGACAGGTTTGAACACTGAAGCTTTCTTT
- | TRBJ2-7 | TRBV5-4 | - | CASSQDGAGTAYEQYF | TGCGCCAGCAGCCAAGATGGGGCAGGTACAGCCTACGAGCAGTACTTC
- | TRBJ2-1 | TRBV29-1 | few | CSVGQVNEQFF | TGCAGCGTTGGCCAGGTAAATGAGCAGTTCTTC
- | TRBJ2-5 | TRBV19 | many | CASSVQETQYF | TGTGCCAGTAGTGTCCAAGAGACCCAGTACTTC
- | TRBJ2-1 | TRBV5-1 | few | CASSLAGLNEQFF | TGCGCCAGCAGCCTCGCGGGGCTCAATGAGCAGTTCTTC
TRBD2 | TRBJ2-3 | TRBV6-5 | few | CASSSGLAGADTQYF | TGTGCCAGCAGTTCGGGACTAGCGGGGGCAGATACGCAGTATTTT
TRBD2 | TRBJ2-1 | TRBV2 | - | CASKLAGGYDEQFF | TGTGCCAGCAAGCTAGCGGGGGGGTACGATGAGCAGTTCTTC
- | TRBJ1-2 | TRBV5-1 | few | CASSLEESYGYTF | TGCGCCAGCAGCTTGGAAGAGAGCTATGGCTACACCTTC
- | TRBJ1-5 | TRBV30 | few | CAWRPGDGPQHF | TGTGCCTGGAGACCGGGGGATGGGCCCCAGCATTTT
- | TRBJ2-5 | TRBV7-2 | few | CASSLDGPPGSQYF | TGTGCCAGCAGCTTAGACGGACCCCCTGGATCCCAGTACTTC
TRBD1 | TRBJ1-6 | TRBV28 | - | CASSSTGDNSPLHF | TGTGCCAGCAGTTCTACAGGGGACAATTCACCCCTCCACTTT
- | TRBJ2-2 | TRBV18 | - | CASSPGTPNTGELFF | TGTGCCAGCTCGCCCGGGACACCTAACACCGGGGAGCTGTTTTTT
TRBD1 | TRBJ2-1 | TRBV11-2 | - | CASSLAGTGNYNEQFF | TGTGCCAGCAGCTTAGCGGGGACAGGGAATTACAATGAGCAGTTCTTC
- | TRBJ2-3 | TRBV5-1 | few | CASSLAGGPDTQYF | TGCGCCAGCAGCTTGGCTGGGGGTCCAGATACGCAGTATTTT
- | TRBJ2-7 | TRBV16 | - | CASSQGVASYEQYF | TGTGCCAGCAGCCAAGGGGTGGCCTCCTACGAGCAGTACTTC
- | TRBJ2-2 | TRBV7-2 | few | CASRPLGGSTGELFF | TGTGCCAGCAGGCCGTTGGGGGGCTCCACCGGGGAGCTGTTTTTT
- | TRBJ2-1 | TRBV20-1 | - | CSATPYEQFF | TGCAGTGCCACCCCCTATGAGCAGTTCTTC
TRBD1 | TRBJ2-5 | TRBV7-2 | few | CASSADRRKTQYF | TGTGCCAGCAGCGCGGACAGGCGGAAGACCCAGTACTTC
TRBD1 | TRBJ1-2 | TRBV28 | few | CASRTGQGDGYTF | TGTGCCAGCAGGACTGGACAGGGAGATGGCTACACCTTC
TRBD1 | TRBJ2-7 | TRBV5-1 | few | CASSLGTGGPYEQYF | TGCGCCAGCAGCTTGGGAACAGGGGGCCCCTACGAGCAGTACTTC
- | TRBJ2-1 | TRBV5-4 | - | CASSWDHNEQFF | TGTGCCAGCAGCTGGGATCACAATGAGCAGTTCTTC
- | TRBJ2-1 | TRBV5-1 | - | CASSLADASYNEQFF | TGCGCCAGCAGCTTGGCCGACGCCTCCTACAATGAGCAGTTCTTC
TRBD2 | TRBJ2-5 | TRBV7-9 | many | CASSGLAGGVQETQYF | TGTGCCAGCAGCGGACTAGCGGGGGGCGTCCAAGAGACCCAGTACTTC
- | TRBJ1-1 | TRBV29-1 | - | CSVDSQKNTEAFF | TGCAGCGTTGACAGTCAGAAGAACACTGAAGCTTTCTTT
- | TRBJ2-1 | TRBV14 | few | CASSQSGNYNEQFF | TGTGCCAGCAGCCAAAGTGGTAACTACAATGAGCAGTTCTTC
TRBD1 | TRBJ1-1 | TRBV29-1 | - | CSGEQGATEAFF | TGCAGCGGTGAGCAGGGGGCGACTGAAGCTTTCTTT
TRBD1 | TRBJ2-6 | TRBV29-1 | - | CSASGQGGTGANVLTF | TGCAGCGCCTCGGGACAGGGGGGAACTGGGGCCAACGTCCTGACTTTC
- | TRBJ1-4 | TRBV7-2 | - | CASSQDRGAGDEKLFF | TGTGCCAGCAGCCAAGATCGGGGGGCCGGGGATGAAAAACTGTTTTTT
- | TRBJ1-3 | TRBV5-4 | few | CASSPSGLQSGNTIYF | TGTGCCAGCAGCCCCTCAGGTCTTCAGAGCGGAAACACCATATATTTT
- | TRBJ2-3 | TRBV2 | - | CASSELGTDTQYF | TGTGCCAGCAGTGAACTCGGCACAGATACGCAGTATTTT
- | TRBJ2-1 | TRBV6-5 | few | CASSSLGGVGNEQFF | TGTGCCAGCAGTTCCCTCGGAGGGGTAGGAAATGAGCAGTTCTTC
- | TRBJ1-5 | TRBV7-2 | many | CASSYRVGQPQHF | TGTGCCAGCAGCTACAGGGTCGGACAGCCCCAGCATTTT
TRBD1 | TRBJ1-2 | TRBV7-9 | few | CASSFEGQGNYGYTF | TGTGCCAGCAGCTTCGAAGGACAGGGGAACTATGGCTACACCTTC
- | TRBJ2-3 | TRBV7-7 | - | CASSPQGTDTQYF | TGTGCTAGCAGCCCCCAGGGGACGGATACGCAGTATTTT
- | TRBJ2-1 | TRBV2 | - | CASSYANEQFF | TGTGCCAGTTCTTACGCCAATGAGCAGTTCTTC
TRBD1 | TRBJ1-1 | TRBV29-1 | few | CSASQGKVTEAFF | TGCAGCGCTTCACAGGGGAAGGTCACTGAAGCTTTCTTT
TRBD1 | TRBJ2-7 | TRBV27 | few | CASKGGNSYEQYF | TGTGCCAGCAAAGGGGGCAACTCCTACGAGCAGTACTTC
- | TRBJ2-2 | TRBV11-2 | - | CASSLAIGTGELFF | TGTGCCAGCAGCTTAGCTATAGGAACGGGGGAGCTGTTTTTT
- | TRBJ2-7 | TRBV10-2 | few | CASSEEWHEQYF | TGCGCCAGCAGTGAGGAGTGGCACGAGCAGTACTTC
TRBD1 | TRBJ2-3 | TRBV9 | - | CASSSRQGYTPTDTQYF | TGTGCCAGCAGCTCCCGACAGGGATACACTCCCACAGATACGCAGTATTTT
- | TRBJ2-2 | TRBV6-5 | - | CASSYFSSNTGELFF | TGTGCCAGCAGTTACTTCTCCTCAAACACCGGGGAGCTGTTTTTT
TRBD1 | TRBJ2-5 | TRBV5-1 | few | CASSMTGTQETQYF | TGCGCCAGCAGCATGACAGGGACCCAAGAGACCCAGTACTTC
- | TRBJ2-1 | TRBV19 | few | CASRLLAGAVNEQFF | TGTGCCAGTAGGCTCCTCGCAGGGGCCGTCAATGAGCAGTTCTTC
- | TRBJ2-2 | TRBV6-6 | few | CASSPGHFSNTGELFF | TGTGCCAGCAGTCCTGGACATTTTTCGAACACCGGGGAGCTGTTTTTT
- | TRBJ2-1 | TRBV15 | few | CATSRDVNSWDSSYNEQFF | TGTGCCACCAGCAGAGATGTAAATAGCTGGGATAGCTCCTACAATGAGCAGTTCTTC
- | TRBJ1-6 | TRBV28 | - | CASSSDTGRSYNSPLHF | TGTGCCAGCAGTTCCGATACGGGACGCTCCTATAATTCACCCCTCCACTTT
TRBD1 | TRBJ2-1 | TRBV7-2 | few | CASSLARGPEQFF | TGTGCCAGCAGCTTAGCGAGGGGGCCTGAGCAGTTCTTC